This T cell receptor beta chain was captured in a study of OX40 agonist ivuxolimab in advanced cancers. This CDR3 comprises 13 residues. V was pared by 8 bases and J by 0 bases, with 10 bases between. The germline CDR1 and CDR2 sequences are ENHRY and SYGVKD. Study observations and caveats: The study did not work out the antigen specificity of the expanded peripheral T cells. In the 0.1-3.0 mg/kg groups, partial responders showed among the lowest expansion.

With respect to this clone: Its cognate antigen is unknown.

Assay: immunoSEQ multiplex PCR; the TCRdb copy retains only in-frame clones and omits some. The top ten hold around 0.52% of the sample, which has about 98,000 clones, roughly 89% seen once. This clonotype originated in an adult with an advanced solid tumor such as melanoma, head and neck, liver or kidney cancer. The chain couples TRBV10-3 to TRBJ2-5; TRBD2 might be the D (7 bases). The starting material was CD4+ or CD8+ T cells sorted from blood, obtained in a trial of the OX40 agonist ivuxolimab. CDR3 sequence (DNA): TGTGCCATCCGGGGGGCAAACCAAGAGACCCAGTACTTC. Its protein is CAIRGANQETQYF.